This TCR beta chain was identified in a study of blood T cell repertoires in COVID-19. About the research overall: From T cells, B-cell-depleted T cells, or PBMCs came the material, which was cDNA or gDNA.

Authors' processing steps: Amplification of reference gene primers was used by the study to estimate nucleated cell counts. Profiling relied on immunoSEQ multiplex PCR, and the TCRdb table lists in-frame clones only, not all of them. D and trimming were read from the DNA, whereas the V and J calls and clone size are those reported in that table. The sample has some 89,000 clones; around 80% are singletons. CDR3 length: 16 amino acids. Looked up from germline, CDR1 is SGHDT and CDR2 is YYEEEE. J was trimmed by 4 bases and V by 4 bases; bases with no gene match: 10. The receptor's source is a woman older than 75 with acute or convalescent COVID-19. The V call is TRBV5-6, the J call TRBJ1-5; 8 bases map to TRBD1. Sequenced: peripheral blood. CDR3 coding DNA: TGTGCCAGCAGCCTAAGAGGACAGGGCCTGAATCAGCCCCAGCATTTT. Translated: CASSLRGQGLNQPQHF.